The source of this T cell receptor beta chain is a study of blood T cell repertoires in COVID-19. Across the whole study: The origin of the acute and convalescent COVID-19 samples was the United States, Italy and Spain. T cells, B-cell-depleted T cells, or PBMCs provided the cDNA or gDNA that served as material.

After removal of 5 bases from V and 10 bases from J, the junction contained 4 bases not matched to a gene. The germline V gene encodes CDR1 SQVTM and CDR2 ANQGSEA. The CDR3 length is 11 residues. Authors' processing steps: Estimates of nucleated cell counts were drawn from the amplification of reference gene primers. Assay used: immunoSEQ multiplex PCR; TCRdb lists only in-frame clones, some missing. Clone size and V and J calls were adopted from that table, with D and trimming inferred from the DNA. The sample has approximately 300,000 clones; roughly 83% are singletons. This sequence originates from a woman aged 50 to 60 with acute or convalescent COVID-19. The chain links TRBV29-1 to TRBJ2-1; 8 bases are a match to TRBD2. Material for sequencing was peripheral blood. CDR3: CSVRSSGEQFF. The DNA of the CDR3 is TGCAGCGTTCGGTCTAGCGGGGAGCAGTTCTTC.